The sequence of this T cell receptor beta chain was determined in a study of T cells in tumors after PD-1 blockade. Study-level information: A subset received ongoing vismodegib 150 mg daily alongside anti-PD-1 therapy. Peripheral blood samples averaged about 33,000 unique clonotypes and more than 100,000 templates.

There are 14 residues in the CDR3. V was clipped by 5 bases and J by 2 bases, with 12 bases between them. CDR1 is MNHNY, CDR2 SVGAGI, per germline (reference sequence). Input was about 616 ng to 6,500 ng of genomic DNA from tumor or blood. Generated by immunoSEQ multiplex PCR, the TCRdb table keeps only in-frame clones and is missing some. The sample has approximately 45,000 clones, approximately 80% seen once. Material: PBMCs, obtained before anti-PD-1 therapy. The chain combines TRBV6-6 with TRBJ1-1, with D uncertain. This clonotype was obtained from a human donor with advanced basal cell or squamous cell carcinoma (not recorded which). The CDR3 here is CASSLQVGNTEAFF. The CDR3 DNA follows: TGTGCCAGCAGTCTCCAAGTGGGTAACACTGAAGCTTTCTTT.